One and the same sample provided the 3 T cell receptor beta chains below, sequenced in a study of cytomegalovirus exposure and HLA in healthy donors. Vbeta (60) and Jbeta (13) primers were used in the PCR. The method was immunoSEQ multiplex PCR; TCRdb's version includes in-frame clones alone and lacks a portion of them. The sample contains around 150,000 clones, approximately 91% of which appear only once. The sample comprised PBMCs. These receptors came from a woman in her thirties or forties in good health and CMV-seronegative.

This clone was counted once. The rearrangement uses TRBV27 and TRBJ1-6; D remains ambiguous. CDR3 length: 15 residues. Deletions cut 3 bases from V and 4 bases from J, with 10 bases between. Germline V gene data show CDR1 as MNHEY and CDR2 as SMNVEV (reference sequence). For the CDR3, the DNA is TGTGCCAGCAGTTTTAAATCAGCGTATAATTCACCCCTCCACTTT. Amino acids: CASSFKSAYNSPLHF.

The genes are TRBV7-9 and TRBJ2-1; TRBD2 matches at 7 bases. Per the germline V gene, CDR1 is SEHNR and CDR2 is FQNEAQ (reference sequence). The ends lost 4 bases at V and 7 bases at J; junction bases unmatched: 4. This CDR3 has 13 residues. CDR3 nucleotide sequence: TGTGCCAGCAGCTCGGGACTATCAAATGAGCAGTTCTTC. It codes for CASSSGLSNEQFF.

This chain joins TRBV6-1 and TRBJ2-3, with 8 bases aligning to TRBD2. In germline, CDR1 is MNHNS, CDR2 SASEGT. The V gene end was trimmed by 3 bases and the J gene end by 1 base; junction bases not matched to a gene: 9. The CDR3 contains 17 residues. The CDR3 DNA reads as TGTGCCAGCAGTGATAACTCGGGAGGGCCTCGCACAGATACGCAGTATTTT. Translating it yields CASSDNSGGPRTDTQYF.